Shown below are 10 T cell receptor beta chains from a single sample sequenced in a study of T cells in Graves' hyperthyroidism and ophthalmopathy. It was RNA transcripts that yielded the amplified TCR beta CDR3 regions. HTBI primers were used for first-round RT-PCR of the TCR CDR3. TCRdb re-called the multiplex PCR reads with MiXCR, one entry per CDR3 protein. The repertoire has about 98,000 distinct CDR3 sequences, roughly 37% of them found once; the top ten carry roughly 10%. Material: peripheral blood or thyroid tissue (not recorded which). The receptor source for this set is a woman in her 30s with Graves' hyperthyroidism.

This clonotype was picked up many times. A much larger clone lies a single base off, so this may be a read error. The V gene is TRBV2, the J gene TRBJ2-5; possibly TRBD1 for D (5 bases). This CDR3 comprises 13 residues. Germline CDR1 SNHLY, CDR2 FYNNEI. Here the CDR3 reads CASSGTRQETQCF. CDR3 DNA sequence: TGTGCCAGCAGTGGGACACGCCAAGAGACCCAGTGCTTC.

This clonotype was seen many times. The rearrangement links TRBV15 to TRBJ1-5; D ambiguous. The V end was cut by 0 bases, the J end by 3 bases, with 6 bases between. The CDR3 contains 14 residues. The germline V gene encodes CDR1 LNHNV and CDR2 YYDKDF (reference sequence). CDR3 loop: CATSRDSTNQPQHF. The CDR3 DNA follows: TGTGCCACCAGCAGAGACAGCACCAATCAGCCCCAGCATTTT.

This chain links TRBV10-3 with TRBJ1-3, with 10 bases lining up with TRBD1. Looked up from germline, CDR1 is ENHRY and CDR2 is SYGVKD. The CDR3 runs to 15 residues. V was clipped by 6 bases and J by 8 bases; unmatched bases: 10. CDR3 residues: CAISGTGDYGYTIYF. The DNA for the CDR3 is TGTGCCATCAGCGGGACAGGGGACTATGGCTACACCATATATTTT.

The chain joins TRBV10-3 to TRBJ2-7; 8 bases agree with TRBD2. V shed 6 bases and J 6 bases; nucleotides not matched to a gene: 4. Germline loops: CDR1 ENHRY, CDR2 SYGVKD. The CDR3 is 12 residues long. CDR3 sequence reads: CAIRFGLAEQYF. In DNA, the CDR3 is TGTGCCATCAGATTCGGACTAGCCGAGCAGTACTTC.

The V and J genes are TRBV15 and TRBJ2-2, with TRBD1 matching 7 bases. Germline CDR1 LNHNV, CDR2 YYDKDF (reference sequence). This CDR3 spans 14 amino acids. J lost 6 bases, V lost 3 bases, and 4 bases had no gene match. The CDR3 protein is CATSRTGLSGELFF. The CDR3 nucleotides read TGTGCCACCAGCAGGACAGGGCTGTCCGGGGAGCTGTTTTTT.

In regard to this clonotype: A read error may produce the germline difference seen at one junction end. The chain joins TRBV29-1 to TRBJ1-1; D unresolved. This CDR3 region has 16 residues. In germline, CDR1 is SQVTM, CDR2 ANQGSEA. CDR3 protein: CSAAPLAGFVNTEAFF. For the CDR3, the DNA is TGCAGCGCCGCCCCTCTGGCCGGATTTGTGAACACTGAGGCTTTCTTT. Filled out from reference TRBV29-1 and TRBJ1-1, the complete variable domain reads SAVISQKPSRDICQRGTSLTIQCQVDSQVTMMFWYRQQPGQSLTLIATANQGSEATYESGFVIDKFPISRPNLTFSTLTVSNMSPEDSSIYLCSAAPLAGFVNTEAFFGQGTRLTVV.

The rearrangement uses TRBV15 and TRBJ2-5, with 10 bases lining up with TRBD1. With V trimmed by 3 bases and J by 5 bases, 6 bases remained unmatched. The CDR3 is 15 residues long. Germline lookup yields CDR1 LNHNV and CDR2 YYDKDF (reference sequence). The CDR3 loop reads CATSSSTGGVETQYF. CDR3 sequence (DNA): TGTGCCACCAGCAGTTCGACAGGGGGCGTGGAGACCCAGTACTTC.

Worth noting for this clonotype: Because it lacks the conserved phenylalanine or tryptophan at the end, this CDR3 is likely a read error. The chain is built from TRBV5-8 and TRBJ1-2; perhaps TRBD1 as D (5 bases). Deletions cut 4 bases from V and 8 bases from J, with 21 bases between. CDR1 and CDR2 (germline): SGHTS, YDEGEE. The CDR3 length is 15 residues. The CDR3 spells CASSRAWTGGRGYTS. DNA for the CDR3: TGTGCCAGCAGCCGAGCGTGGACGGGGGGTCGGGGCTACACCTCC.

The genes are TRBV9 and TRBJ1-5; 10 bases are shared with TRBD1. Germline V lookup: CDR1 SGDLS, CDR2 YYNGEE. V lost 9 bases, J lost 8 bases, and 8 bases stayed unmatched. This CDR3 region has 13 residues. CDR3 coding DNA: TGTGCCATCAGTGACAGGGGGCTGGAGCCCCAGCATTTT. It encodes CAISDRGLEPQHF.

The gene calls are TRBV20-1 and TRBJ2-5; TRBD1 matches at 7 bases. This CDR3 has 12 amino acids. V was pared by 4 bases and J by 5 bases, with 4 bases of the junction left unmatched. The germline V gene encodes CDR1 DFQATT and CDR2 SNEGSKA (reference sequence). As DNA, the CDR3 is TGCAGTGCTAACAGGGGTTGGGAGACCCAGTACTTC. Translation: CSANRGWETQYF.